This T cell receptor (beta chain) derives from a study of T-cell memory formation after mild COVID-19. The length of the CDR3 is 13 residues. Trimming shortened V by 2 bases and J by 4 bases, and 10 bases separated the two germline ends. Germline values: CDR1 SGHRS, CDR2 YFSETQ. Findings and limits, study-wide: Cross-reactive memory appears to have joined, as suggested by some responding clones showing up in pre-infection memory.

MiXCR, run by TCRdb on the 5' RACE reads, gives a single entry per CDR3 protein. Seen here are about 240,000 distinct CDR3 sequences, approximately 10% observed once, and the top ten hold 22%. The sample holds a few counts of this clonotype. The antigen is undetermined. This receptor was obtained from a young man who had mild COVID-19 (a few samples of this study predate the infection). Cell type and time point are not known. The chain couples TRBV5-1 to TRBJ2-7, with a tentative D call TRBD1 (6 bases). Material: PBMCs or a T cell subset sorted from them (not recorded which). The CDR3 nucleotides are TGCGCCAGCAGCTTTGGGGGCCAGTACGAGCAGTACTTC. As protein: CASSFGGQYEQYF.